Here is one TCR beta chain with its context. This entry is derived from a study of patients and donors after allogeneic stem cell transplantation. Trimming pared 7 bases from V and 4 bases from J, leaving 13 bases between. CDR1 is SGHTA and CDR2 is FQGNSA in the germline V gene. The CDR3 consists of 13 residues. TCRdb ran MiXCR on the RT-PCR reads and lists one entry per CDR3 protein. The profile shows approximately 200,000 distinct CDR3 sequences, over 30% of them singletons. The TCR was taken from a human donor who was either an allogeneic HSCT recipient or a stem cell or donor lymphocyte infusion donor (not recorded which). It is not recorded whose cells these are; they may come from a transplant donor. The rearrangement joins TRBV7-2 to TRBJ1-2; no definite D call. The sample consisted of blood, either unsorted or a sorted T cell fraction (not recorded which). CDR3 nucleotides: TGTGCCAGCAATGCCCCGGCGGGCTATGGCTACACCTTC. This gives the protein CASNAPAGYGYTF. The variable domain in full, with the rest retrieved from reference TRBV7-2 and TRBJ1-2, is GAGVSQSPSNKVTEKGKDVELRCDPISGHTALYWYRQSLGQGLEFLIYFQGNSAPDKSGLPSDRFSAERTGGSVSTLTIQRTQQEDSAVYLCASNAPAGYGYTFGSGTRLTVV.